These 8 T cell receptor beta chains were all obtained from the same sample, sequenced in a study of molecular identifiers for immune sequencing clone quantification. TCRdb re-called the PCR reads with MiXCR, one entry per CDR3 protein. The profile shows under 800,000 distinct CDR3 sequences, less than 30% of them singletons. The sample taken for sequencing was naive CD8+ T cells from blood, with Jurkat cell RNA spiked in. The subset: FACS-sorted CD8+CD4-CCR7+CD45RA+ naive T cells. All receptors derive from a human donor in good health. Some libraries in this study had Jurkat cell RNA spiked in.

This clonotype was picked up many times. The genes are TRBV6-5 and TRBJ1-1, with D possibly TRBD1 on 5 matching bases. CDR1 and CDR2 (germline): MNHEY, SVGAGI. This CDR3 comprises 15 residues. V was pared by 2 bases and J by 4 bases, with 14 bases between. The CDR3: CASSYDQGGVTEAFF. Here the CDR3 DNA reads TGTGCCAGCAGTTACGATCAGGGAGGCGTCACTGAAGCTTTCTTT.

The sample holds many counts of this clonotype. The V and J genes are TRBV27 and TRBJ1-5; 10 bases map to TRBD1. V was pared by 3 bases and J by 3 bases, with 2 bases of the junction left unmatched. The CDR3 has 15 residues. The germline CDR1 and CDR2 sequences are MNHEY and SMNVEV (reference sequence). CDR3 bases: TGTGCCAGCAGTTTTGGGACAGGGGCCAATCAGCCCCAGCATTTT. Residues: CASSFGTGANQPQHF.

J is TRBJ2-1 and V is TRBV12-3 or TRBV12-4, with 9 bases identical to TRBD2. The trim removed 8 bases at V and 8 bases at J, leaving 7 bases unmatched. This CDR3 is built from 13 residues. The DNA of the CDR3 is TGTGCCAGCTCCGCGGGGGGGCTGGATGAGCAGTTCTTC. This gives the protein CASSAGGLDEQFF.

This clonotype was counted at least ten times. This CDR3 reads CASSLTGTGGEELFF. CDR3 in DNA: TGTGCCAGCAGCTTAACCGGGACAGGGGGCGAAGAACTGTTTTTT. The chain carries TRBV6-5 and TRBJ1-4; 12 nucleotides line up with TRBD1. The CDR3 is 15 amino acids. From germline, CDR1 is MNHEY and CDR2 SVGAGI. J was trimmed by 12 bases and V by 6 bases; bases with no gene match: 11.

Points on this clonotype: Since no conserved phenylalanine or tryptophan closes the CDR3, a read error is the likely cause. The chain joins TRBV27 to TRBJ1-5, with no clear D. The germline gives CDR1 MNHEY, CDR2 SMNVEV (reference sequence). Trimming removed 3 bases at V and 0 bases at J, with 6 bases between. This CDR3 comprises 14 residues. This CDR3 is CASSFALSNQPQHL. In DNA, the CDR3 is TGTGCCAGCAGTTTTGCTCTTAGCAATCAGCCCCAGCATCTT.

About this clonotype: Just one base apart from a much larger clone, this may be a read error. The rearrangement uses TRBV4-3 and TRBJ2-3; D possibly corresponds to TRBD1 (6 bases). The germline V and J ends were trimmed by 5 bases and 2 bases, with 14 bases remaining between them. Germline loops: CDR1 LGHNA, CDR2 YSLEER. The CDR3 spans 15 residues. The CDR3 DNA reads TGCGCCAGCAGCACCGGGACAACCAACACAGATACGCAGTATTTT. It encodes CASSTGTTNTDTQYF.

V usage is TRBV19 and J usage is TRBJ2-2; D is uncertain. V was cut by 3 bases and J by 4 bases, with 6 bases left in between. CDR3 length equals 13 residues. Germline V gene lookup returns CDR1 LNHDA and CDR2 SQIVND (reference sequence). The CDR3 loop is CASSIVGTGELFF. The CDR3 DNA reads as TGTGCCAGTAGTATCGTTGGCACCGGGGAGCTGTTTTTT.

As to this clonotype: A much more abundant neighbour one base away suggests this may be a read error. The V call is TRBV19, the J call TRBJ1-2; TRBD1 matches at 7 bases. CDR1 LNHDA and CDR2 SQIVND come from the germline V gene (reference sequence). The length of the CDR3 is 17 residues. J lost 1 base, V lost 10 bases, and 18 bases had no gene match. The CDR3 region is CATVTGTANSRNYGYTF. In DNA, the CDR3 is TGTGCCACCGTGACCGGGACAGCGAACTCCCGTAACTATGGCTACACCTTC.